Shown below are 31 T cell receptor beta chains from a single sample sequenced in a study of blood T cell repertoires in COVID-19. Profiled with immunoSEQ multiplex PCR; TCRdb holds only in-frame clones, not every one. Among roughly 66,000 clones listed, more than 65% were seen once. Material for sequencing was peripheral blood. Receptors were obtained from a woman aged 55-75 years with acute or convalescent COVID-19.

V and J are TRBV5-1 and TRBJ2-3; D is uncertain. Germline CDR1 SGHRS, CDR2 YFSETQ. This CDR3 comprises 15 residues. V was trimmed by 2 bases and J by 0 bases, leaving 10 bases between them. The chain's CDR3 is CASSLHAESTDTQYF. CDR3 bases: TGCGCCAGCAGCTTACATGCGGAGAGCACAGATACGCAGTATTTT.

The genes are TRBV13 and TRBJ2-3; 16 nucleotides agree with TRBD2. The CDR3 sequence is 16 residues long. Germline V gives CDR1 PRHDT, CDR2 FYEKMQ (reference sequence). After removal of 5 bases from V and 4 bases from J, the junction contained 3 bases not matched to a gene. CDR3 in DNA: TGTGCCAGCAGCCTTGGGACTAGCGGGGGGGCAGATACGCAGTATTTT. Translation: CASSLGTSGGADTQYF.

This clone has a single count. The chain uses TRBV5-1 and TRBJ2-2, with no clear D. The CDR3 covers 13 residues. Trimming took 4 bases from V and 1 from J, leaving 5 bases between them. Germline V gene sequence: CDR1 SGHRS, CDR2 YFSETQ. CDR3 region: CASSRLNTGELFF. CDR3 nucleotides: TGCGCCAGCAGCAGACTGAACACCGGGGAGCTGTTTTTT.

The chain links TRBV7-9 to TRBJ2-5, with a weak D call TRBD1 (6 bases). V gave up 7 bases and J gave up 5 bases, with 20 bases separating them. The CDR3 is 15 residues long. Per the germline V gene, CDR1 is SEHNR and CDR2 is FQNEAQ (reference sequence). Here the CDR3 reads CASTLGGDLQETQYF. The CDR3 DNA sequence: TGTGCCAGCACCCTAGGGGGTGACCTACAGGAGACCCAGTACTTC.

This clone came up once. The chain employs TRBV5-1 and TRBJ1-2; 7 positions match TRBD1. The CDR3 has 15 amino acids. Trimming took 3 bases from V and 0 from J; bases not matched to a gene: 5. Germline V gene sequence: CDR1 SGHRS, CDR2 YFSETQ. As DNA, the CDR3 is TGCGCCAGCAGCTCCGGGACAGCGGCTAACTATGGCTACACCTTC. Residues: CASSSGTAANYGYTF.

The rearrangement joins TRBV27 to TRBJ1-5; 7 nucleotides line up with TRBD1. Trimming took 6 bases from V and 0 from J; bases not matched to a gene: 8. The V gene's germline CDR1 is MNHEY and CDR2 SMNVEV (reference sequence). This CDR3 comprises 16 residues. The chain's CDR3 is CASRGDSFNSNQPQHF. The CDR3 DNA reads TGTGCCAGCAGGGGGGACAGTTTCAATAGCAATCAGCCCCAGCATTTT.

The CDR3 loop reads CASSMSEHTYEQYF. The CDR3 nucleotides are TGTGCCAGTAGTATGTCGGAGCACACCTACGAGCAGTACTTC. The genes are TRBV19 and TRBJ2-7, with D uncertain. V gave up 3 bases and J gave up 2 bases, with 11 bases separating them. Per germline, CDR1 LNHDA and CDR2 SQIVND (reference sequence). The CDR3 length is 14 residues.

V and J are TRBV18 and TRBJ2-2; 9 positions match TRBD1. Germline V gene lookup returns CDR1 KGHSH and CDR2 LQKENI. This CDR3 is built from 16 residues. The trim removed 2 bases at V and 3 bases at J, leaving 4 bases unmatched. CDR3 residues: CASSPRTGADTGELFF. The CDR3 coding sequence is TGTGCCAGCTCACCAAGGACAGGGGCGGACACCGGGGAGCTGTTTTTT.

The chain employs TRBV19 and TRBJ2-6; the match to TRBD1 covers 8 bases. The V gene's germline CDR1 is LNHDA and CDR2 SQIVND (reference sequence). The CDR3 has 14 residues. The V segment lost 6 bases and the J segment 2 bases; nucleotides outside the gene matches: 0. CDR3 amino acids: CASRDRAGANVLTF. The CDR3, as DNA: TGTGCCAGTAGGGACAGGGCTGGGGCCAACGTCCTGACTTTC.

DNA of the CDR3: TGCGCCAGCAGCCCCGGGGGGCAGCCCCAAGGTAGCAATCAGCCCCAGCATTTT. This translates into CASSPGGQPQGSNQPQHF. The V call is TRBV5-1, the J call TRBJ1-5; D perhaps matches TRBD1 (6 bases). CDR1 and CDR2 (germline): SGHRS, YFSETQ. Deletions cut 4 bases from V and 0 bases from J, with 20 bases between. The CDR3 sequence is 18 residues long. Filled out from reference TRBV5-1 and TRBJ1-5, the complete variable domain reads KAGVTQTPRYLIKTRGQQVTLSCSPISGHRSVSWYQQTPGQGLQFLFEYFSETQRNKGNFPGRFSGRQFSNSRSEMNVSTLELGDSALYLCASSPGGQPQGSNQPQHFGDGTRLSIL.

V and J are TRBV13 and TRBJ1-4; D unresolved. V was trimmed by 2 bases and J by 10 bases, leaving 8 bases between them. CDR3 length: 12 amino acids. Looked up from germline, CDR1 is PRHDT and CDR2 is FYEKMQ (reference sequence). For the CDR3, the DNA is TGTGCCAGCAGCTTACAGGCGGGAAAACTGTTTTTT. Its protein product is CASSLQAGKLFF.

The chain's CDR3 is CASSPLGGKGGEKLFF. In DNA form, the CDR3 reads TGTGCCAGCAGCCCCCTGGGGGGTAAAGGAGGTGAAAAACTGTTTTTT. The V and J genes are TRBV3-1 (or the pseudogene TRBV3-2) and TRBJ1-4, with TRBD1 as a possible D gene (5 bases). Germline CDR1 is LGHDT and CDR2 is YNNKEL (reference sequence). Trimming cost V 4 bases and J 7 bases, with 19 bases left between them. The CDR3 covers 16 residues.

V usage is TRBV5-4 and J usage is TRBJ2-3; 12 positions match TRBD2. Germline V CDR1 and CDR2: SGHNT, YYREEE (reference sequence). This CDR3 contains 16 residues. V lost 5 bases and J lost 4; bases outside the gene matches: 8. The CDR3 reads CASRSQTSGGADTQYF. The CDR3 region has the DNA TGTGCCAGCAGATCACAGACTAGCGGGGGTGCAGATACGCAGTATTTT.

This chain connects TRBV19 to TRBJ1-1; D perhaps matches TRBD1 (6 bases). V was pared by 4 bases and J by 0 bases, with 12 bases between. The length of the CDR3 is 15 residues. The V gene's germline CDR1 is LNHDA and CDR2 SQIVND (reference sequence). The CDR3 sequence: CASSTTGKVNTEAFF. The DNA of the CDR3 is TGTGCCAGTAGTACTACAGGGAAAGTGAACACTGAAGCTTTCTTT.

In this sample, this clone turned up once. The chain combines TRBV7-2 with TRBJ1-5; D is uncertain. This CDR3 is 13 amino acids long. V was cut by 2 bases and J by 5 bases, with 7 bases left in between. Germline V gene lookup returns CDR1 SGHTA and CDR2 FQGNSA. In DNA form, the CDR3 reads TGTGCCAGCAGCTTAAACAGAGATCAGCCCCAGCATTTT. Encoded protein: CASSLNRDQPQHF.

The chain has TRBV12-3 or TRBV12-4 and TRBJ1-1; 7 positions match TRBD1. The V segment lost 5 bases and the J segment 8 bases; nucleotides outside the gene matches: 8. This CDR3 is built from 13 residues. Written as DNA, the CDR3 is TGTGCCAGCAGTCTAATCACAGGGGCCGAAGCTTTCTTT. It codes for CASSLITGAEAFF.

This chain links TRBV30 with TRBJ1-5; TRBD1 agrees at 8 bases. With V trimmed by 6 bases and J by 2 bases, 3 bases remained unmatched. Germline V lookup: CDR1 GTSNPN, CDR2 SVGIG (reference sequence). The CDR3 runs to 13 residues. CDR3 sequence: CACQGAGNQPQHF. The CDR3 DNA is TGTGCCTGTCAGGGGGCTGGCAATCAGCCCCAGCATTTT.

The chain uses TRBV5-6 and TRBJ1-1; tentative D call: TRBD1 (6 bases). Germline V gene lookup returns CDR1 SGHDT and CDR2 YYEEEE. The CDR3 contains 12 residues. The germline V and J ends were trimmed by 0 bases and 9 bases, with 9 bases remaining between them. The CDR3 sequence: CASSLGQVKAFF. DNA for the CDR3: TGTGCCAGCAGCTTGGGACAGGTCAAAGCTTTCTTT.

The chain links TRBV6-6 to TRBJ1-6, with 10 bases aligning to TRBD1. The V segment lost 5 bases and the J segment 10 bases; nucleotides outside the gene matches: 11. Germline V gives CDR1 MNHNY, CDR2 SVGAGI (reference sequence). The length of the CDR3 is 16 residues. CDR3 nucleotide sequence: TGTGCCAGCAGTCAGCAGACAGGGGGCTCGAGGTCACCCCTCCACTTT. Its translation is CASSQQTGGSRSPLHF.

The chain employs TRBV6-2 or TRBV6-3 and TRBJ1-2; D gene uncertain. The CDR3 is 15 amino acids. V was cut by 2 bases and J by 10 bases, with 20 bases left in between. Per the germline V gene, CDR1 is MNHEY and CDR2 is SVGEGT. CDR3 region: CASSYVAGQGGPYTF. CDR3 bases: TGTGCCAGCAGTTACGTGGCAGGCCAAGGAGGACCCTACACCTTC.

V and J are TRBV6-1 and TRBJ2-5; D gene unclear. This CDR3 contains 15 residues. The germline gives CDR1 MNHNS, CDR2 SASEGT. V lost 2 bases and J 0 bases, leaving 10 bases between the germline ends. The CDR3 here is CASSENTEYQETQYF. The CDR3 DNA follows: TGTGCCAGCAGTGAAAATACAGAGTACCAAGAGACCCAGTACTTC.

The V call is TRBV7-8, the J call TRBJ2-7; 7 bases agree with TRBD1. Per the germline V gene, CDR1 is SGHVS and CDR2 is FQNEAQ. This CDR3 region has 14 residues. The V and J ends lost 5 bases and 2 bases, in that order; junction bases with no gene match: 6. CDR3 in amino acids: CASSATGQTYEQYF. CDR3 coding DNA: TGTGCCAGCAGCGCAACGGGACAGACCTACGAGCAGTACTTC.

The chain links TRBV5-1 to TRBJ2-2; 11 bases are a match to TRBD1. The ends lost 3 bases at V and 3 bases at J; junction bases unmatched: 7. CDR3 size: 17 residues. Germline V gene sequence: CDR1 SGHRS, CDR2 YFSETQ. The DNA for the CDR3 is TGCGCCAGCAGCTCCTTAGGGACAGGGGGTCACACCGGGGAGCTGTTTTTT. This gives the protein CASSSLGTGGHTGELFF.

The V call is TRBV12-3 or TRBV12-4, the J call TRBJ1-1; 8 bases map to TRBD1. The CDR3 spans 13 residues. V lost 6 bases to trimming and J lost 1 base; unmatched junction nucleotides: 1. The CDR3 sequence is CASRDRENTEAFF. Written as DNA, the CDR3 is TGTGCCAGCAGGGACAGGGAGAACACTGAAGCTTTCTTT.

The CDR3 DNA reads as TGTGCCAGCAGCAAAATGGGGCAGGGATCGACAGATACGCAGTATTTT. Translated, it gives CASSKMGQGSTDTQYF. The V gene is TRBV21-1, the J gene TRBJ2-3; TRBD1, the table's D call, lacks a check against the DNA. TRBV21-1 is a pseudogene segment. The CDR3 is 16 residues long.

The rearrangement uses TRBV14 and TRBJ1-3; D possibly corresponds to TRBD1 (5 bases). The length of the CDR3 is 14 residues. Trimming took off 4 bases at V and 4 bases at J, with 11 bases between the two ends. Germline CDR1 SGHDN, CDR2 FVKESK. The CDR3: CASSPSGVGNTIYF. The DNA of the CDR3 is TGTGCCAGCAGCCCGTCGGGGGTCGGAAACACCATATATTTT.

The chain uses TRBV5-1 and TRBJ2-4; TRBD2 might be the D (5 bases). Per germline, CDR1 SGHRS and CDR2 YFSETQ. The CDR3 is made up of 14 amino acids. The V gene lost 0 bases and the J gene lost 4 bases, with 8 bases spanning the gap. The CDR3 loop reads CASSLETGKNIQYF. The CDR3, as DNA: TGCGCCAGCAGCTTGGAAACGGGAAAAAACATTCAGTACTTC.

The chain is built from TRBV5-1 and TRBJ1-1; a weak D match, TRBD1 (5 bases). The CDR3 totals 17 residues. Germline V gene sequence: CDR1 SGHRS, CDR2 YFSETQ. Deletions cut 4 bases from V and 3 bases from J, with 22 bases between. As DNA, the CDR3 is TGCGCCAGCAGCCCCCTGGGTTCTAGGCGGGGGGACACTGAAGCTTTCTTT. Its protein is CASSPLGSRRGDTEAFF.

The J gene is TRBJ1-2, the V gene TRBV12-3 or TRBV12-4; unclear D gene. The CDR3 is 13 amino acids. The V end lost 5 bases, the J end lost 8 bases, and 15 bases lay between the germline ends. CDR3 loop: CASSTLSGDGYTF. The CDR3 DNA reads TGTGCCAGCAGTACCTTATCGGGAGACGGCTACACCTTC.

This chain uses TRBV5-1 with TRBJ2-1; 7 bases fit TRBD1. Trimming took 0 bases from V and 9 from J; bases not matched to a gene: 3. The CDR3 has 13 residues. CDR1 is SGHRS, CDR2 YFSETQ, per germline. Written as DNA, the CDR3 is TGCGCCAGCAGCTTGGCCGCAGGGGGTGAGCAGTTCTTC. Its protein is CASSLAAGGEQFF. Full variable domain (missing parts from reference TRBV5-1 and TRBJ2-1): KAGVTQTPRYLIKTRGQQVTLSCSPISGHRSVSWYQQTPGQGLQFLFEYFSETQRNKGNFPGRFSGRQFSNSRSEMNVSTLELGDSALYLCASSLAAGGEQFFGPGTRLTVL.

In nucleotides, the CDR3 is TGTGCCAGCAGCGTAGAAATCAGGGGAGTGTATGGCTACACCTTC. It specifies CASSVEIRGVYGYTF. This sequence joins TRBV9 and TRBJ1-2; tentative D call: TRBD1 (6 bases). Per the germline V gene, CDR1 is SGDLS and CDR2 is YYNGEE. V was pared by 0 bases and J by 5 bases, with 14 bases between. The CDR3 runs 15 residues. The entire variable domain, with the rest obtained from reference TRBV9 and TRBJ1-2, is as follows: DSGVTQTPKHLITATGQRVTLRCSPRSGDLSVYWYQQSLDQGLQFLIQYYNGEERAKGNILERFSAQQFPDLHSELNLSSLELGDSALYFCASSVEIRGVYGYTFGSGTRLTVV.